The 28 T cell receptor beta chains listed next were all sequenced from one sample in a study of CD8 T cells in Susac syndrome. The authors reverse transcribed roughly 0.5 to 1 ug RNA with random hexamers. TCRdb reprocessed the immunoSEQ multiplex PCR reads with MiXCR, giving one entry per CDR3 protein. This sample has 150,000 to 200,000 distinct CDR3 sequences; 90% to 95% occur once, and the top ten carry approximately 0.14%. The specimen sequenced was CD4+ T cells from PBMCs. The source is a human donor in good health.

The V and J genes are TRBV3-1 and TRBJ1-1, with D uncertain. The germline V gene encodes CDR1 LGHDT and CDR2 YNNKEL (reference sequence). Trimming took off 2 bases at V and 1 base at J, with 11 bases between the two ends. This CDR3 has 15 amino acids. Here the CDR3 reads CASSQWSGPNTEAFF. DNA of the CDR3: TGTGCCAGCAGCCAATGGAGCGGCCCGAACACTGAAGCTTTCTTT.

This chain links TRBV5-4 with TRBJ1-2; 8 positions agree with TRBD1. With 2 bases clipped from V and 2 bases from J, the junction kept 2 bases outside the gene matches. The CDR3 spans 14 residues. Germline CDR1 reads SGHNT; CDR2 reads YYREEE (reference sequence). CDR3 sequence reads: CASSLRTGNYGYTF. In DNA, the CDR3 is TGTGCCAGCAGCTTACGGACAGGGAACTATGGCTACACCTTC.

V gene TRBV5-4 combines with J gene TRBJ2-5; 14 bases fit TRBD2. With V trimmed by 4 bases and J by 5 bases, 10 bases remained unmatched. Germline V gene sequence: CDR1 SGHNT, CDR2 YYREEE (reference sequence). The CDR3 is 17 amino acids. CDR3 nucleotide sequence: TGTGCCAGCAGCACGACTAGCGGGGGGGCACCCCGGGAGACCCAGTACTTC. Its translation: CASSTTSGGAPRETQYF.

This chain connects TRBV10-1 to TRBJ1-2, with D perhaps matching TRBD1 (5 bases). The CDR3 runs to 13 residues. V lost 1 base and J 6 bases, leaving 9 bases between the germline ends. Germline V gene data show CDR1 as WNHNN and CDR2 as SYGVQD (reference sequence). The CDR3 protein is CASSEWPGNGYTF. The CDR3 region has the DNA TGCGCCAGCAGTGAGTGGCCAGGGAATGGCTACACCTTC.

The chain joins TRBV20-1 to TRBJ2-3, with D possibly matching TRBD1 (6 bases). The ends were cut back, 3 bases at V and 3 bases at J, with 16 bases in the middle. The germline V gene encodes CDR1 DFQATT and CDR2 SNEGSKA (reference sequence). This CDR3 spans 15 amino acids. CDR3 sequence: CSARMQGQGTDTQYF. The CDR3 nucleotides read TGCAGTGCTAGGATGCAGGGCCAGGGGACAGATACGCAGTATTTT.

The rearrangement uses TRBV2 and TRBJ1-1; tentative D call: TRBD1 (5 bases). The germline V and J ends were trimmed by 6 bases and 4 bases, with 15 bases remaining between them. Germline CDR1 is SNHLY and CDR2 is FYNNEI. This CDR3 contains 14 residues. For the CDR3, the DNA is TGTGCCAGCAGCCGACAGTATAGAGGCACTGAAGCTTTCTTT. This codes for CASSRQYRGTEAFF.

The DNA of the CDR3 is TGTGCCAGCAGCTTGTATTGGGAAGCTAACTATGGCTACACCTTC. Amino acid sequence: CASSLYWEANYGYTF. V usage is TRBV5-6 and J usage is TRBJ1-2; D is unclear. Looked up from germline, CDR1 is SGHDT and CDR2 is YYEEEE. The CDR3 totals 15 residues. The ends were cut back, 1 base at V and 0 bases at J, with 10 bases in the middle.

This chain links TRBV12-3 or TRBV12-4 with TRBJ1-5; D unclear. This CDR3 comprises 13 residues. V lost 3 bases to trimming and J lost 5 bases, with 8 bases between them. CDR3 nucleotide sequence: TGTGCCAGCAGTTTTGACGGTTATCAGCCCCAGCATTTT. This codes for CASSFDGYQPQHF.

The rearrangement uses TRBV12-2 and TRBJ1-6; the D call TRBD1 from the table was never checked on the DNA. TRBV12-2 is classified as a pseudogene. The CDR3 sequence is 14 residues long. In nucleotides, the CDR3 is TGTGCAAGTCGCTTATACAGGCGCCATTCACCCCTCCACTTT. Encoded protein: CASRLYRRHSPLHF.

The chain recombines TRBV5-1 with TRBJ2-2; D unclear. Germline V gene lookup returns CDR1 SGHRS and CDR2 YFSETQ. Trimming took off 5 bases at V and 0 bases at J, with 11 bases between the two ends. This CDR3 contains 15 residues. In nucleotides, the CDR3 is TGCGCCAGCAGTCCCCTGACGGCGAACACCGGGGAGCTGTTTTTT. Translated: CASSPLTANTGELFF.

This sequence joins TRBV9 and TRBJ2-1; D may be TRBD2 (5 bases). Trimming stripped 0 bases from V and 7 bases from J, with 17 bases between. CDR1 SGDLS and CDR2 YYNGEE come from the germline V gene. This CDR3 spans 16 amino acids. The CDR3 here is CASSVAGRRVRNEQFF. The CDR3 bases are TGTGCCAGCAGCGTAGCAGGTAGGCGGGTACGAAATGAGCAGTTCTTC.

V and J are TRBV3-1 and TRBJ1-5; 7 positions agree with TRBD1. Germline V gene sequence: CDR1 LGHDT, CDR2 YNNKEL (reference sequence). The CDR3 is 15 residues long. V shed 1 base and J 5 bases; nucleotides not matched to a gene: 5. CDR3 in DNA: TGTGCCAGCAGCCAAGGGGGGCAGGGGGATCAGCCCCAGCATTTT. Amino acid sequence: CASSQGGQGDQPQHF. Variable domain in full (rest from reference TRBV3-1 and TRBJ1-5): DTAVSQTPKYLVTQMGNDKSIKCEQNLGHDTMYWYKQDSKKFLKIMFSYNNKELIINETVPNRFSPKSPDKAHLNLHINSLELGDSAVYFCASSQGGQGDQPQHFGDGTRLSIL.

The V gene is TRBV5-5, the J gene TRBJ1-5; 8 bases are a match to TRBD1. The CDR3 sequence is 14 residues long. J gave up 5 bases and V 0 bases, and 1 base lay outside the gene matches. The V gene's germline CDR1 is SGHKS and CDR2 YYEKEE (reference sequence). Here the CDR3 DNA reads TGTGCCAGCAGCTTGGGGACAGGGCATCAGCCCCAGCATTTT. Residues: CASSLGTGHQPQHF.

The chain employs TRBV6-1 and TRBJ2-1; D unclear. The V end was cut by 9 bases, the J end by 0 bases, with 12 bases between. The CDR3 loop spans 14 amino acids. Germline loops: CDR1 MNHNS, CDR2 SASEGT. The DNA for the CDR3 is TGTGCCAGTAGCTACCTCACCTCCTACAATGAGCAGTTCTTC. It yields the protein CASSYLTSYNEQFF.

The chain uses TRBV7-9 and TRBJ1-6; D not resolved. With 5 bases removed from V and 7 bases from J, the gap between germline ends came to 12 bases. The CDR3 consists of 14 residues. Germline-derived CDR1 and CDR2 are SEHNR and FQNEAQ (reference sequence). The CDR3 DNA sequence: TGTGCCAGCAGCGGGTGGCAGGAAAATTCACCCCTCCACTTT. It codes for CASSGWQENSPLHF. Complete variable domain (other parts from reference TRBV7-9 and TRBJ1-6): DTGVSQNPRHKITKRGQNVTFRCDPISEHNRLYWYRQTLGQGPEFLTYFQNEAQLEKSRLLSDRFSAERPKGSFSTLEIQRTEQGDSAMYLCASSGWQENSPLHFGNGTRLTVT.

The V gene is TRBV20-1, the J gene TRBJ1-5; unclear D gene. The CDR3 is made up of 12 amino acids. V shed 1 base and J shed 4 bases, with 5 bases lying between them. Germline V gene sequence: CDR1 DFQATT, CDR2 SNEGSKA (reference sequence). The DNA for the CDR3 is TGCAGTGCTAGAGTCCCGAATCAGCCCCAGCATTTT. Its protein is CSARVPNQPQHF.

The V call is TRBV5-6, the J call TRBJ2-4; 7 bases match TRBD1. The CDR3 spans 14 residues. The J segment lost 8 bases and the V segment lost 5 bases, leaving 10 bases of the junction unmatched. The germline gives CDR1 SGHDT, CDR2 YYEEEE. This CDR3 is CASSNPGQRDIQYF. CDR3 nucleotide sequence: TGTGCCAGCAGTAACCCGGGACAGAGAGACATTCAGTACTTC.

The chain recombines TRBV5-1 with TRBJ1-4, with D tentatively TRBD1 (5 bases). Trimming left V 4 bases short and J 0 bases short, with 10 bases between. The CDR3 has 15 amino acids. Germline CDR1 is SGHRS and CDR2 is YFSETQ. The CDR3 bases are TGCGCCAGCAGCCGGGGCACTGCAACTAATGAAAAACTGTTTTTT. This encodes CASSRGTATNEKLFF.

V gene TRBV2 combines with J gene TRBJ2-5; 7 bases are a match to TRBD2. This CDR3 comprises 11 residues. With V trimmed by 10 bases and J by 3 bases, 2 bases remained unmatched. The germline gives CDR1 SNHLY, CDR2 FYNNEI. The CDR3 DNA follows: TGTGCCAACGGACTAGAAGAGACCCAGTACTTC. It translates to CANGLEETQYF.

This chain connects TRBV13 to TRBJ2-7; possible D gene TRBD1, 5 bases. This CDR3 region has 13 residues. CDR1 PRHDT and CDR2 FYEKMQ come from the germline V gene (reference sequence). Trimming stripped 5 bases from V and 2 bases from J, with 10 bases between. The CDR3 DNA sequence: TGTGCCAGCAGCATCCAGGGTACCTACGAGCAGTACTTC. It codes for CASSIQGTYEQYF.

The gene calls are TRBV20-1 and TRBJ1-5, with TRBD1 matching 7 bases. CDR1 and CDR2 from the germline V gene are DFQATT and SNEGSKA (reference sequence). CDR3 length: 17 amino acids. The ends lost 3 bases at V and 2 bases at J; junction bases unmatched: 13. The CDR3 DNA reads TGCAGTGCTAGTCTTTCCGACAGGGTAGTAGGCAATCAGCCCCAGCATTTT. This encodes CSASLSDRVVGNQPQHF.

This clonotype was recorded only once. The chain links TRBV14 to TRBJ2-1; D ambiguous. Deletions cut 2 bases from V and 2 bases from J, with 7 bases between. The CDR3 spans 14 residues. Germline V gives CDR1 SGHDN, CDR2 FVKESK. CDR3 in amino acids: CASSQSSPYNEQFF. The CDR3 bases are TGTGCCAGCAGCCAAAGTTCCCCCTACAATGAGCAGTTCTTC.

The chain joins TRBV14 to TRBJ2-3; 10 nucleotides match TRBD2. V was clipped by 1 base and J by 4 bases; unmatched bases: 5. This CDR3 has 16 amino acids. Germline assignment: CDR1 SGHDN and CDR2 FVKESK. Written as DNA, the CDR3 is TGTGCCAGCAGCCAAGTTCCGGGACTAGCGTCAGATACGCAGTATTTT. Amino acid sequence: CASSQVPGLASDTQYF.

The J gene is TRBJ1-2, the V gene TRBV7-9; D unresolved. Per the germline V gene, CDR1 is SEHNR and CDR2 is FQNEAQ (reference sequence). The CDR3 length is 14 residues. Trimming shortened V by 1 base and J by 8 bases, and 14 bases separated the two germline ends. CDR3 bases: TGTGCCAGCAGCTTAGAGCACAGATCGTCGGGCTACACCTTC. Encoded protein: CASSLEHRSSGYTF. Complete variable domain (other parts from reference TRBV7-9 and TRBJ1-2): DTGVSQNPRHKITKRGQNVTFRCDPISEHNRLYWYRQTLGQGPEFLTYFQNEAQLEKSRLLSDRFSAERPKGSFSTLEIQRTEQGDSAMYLCASSLEHRSSGYTFGSGTRLTVV.

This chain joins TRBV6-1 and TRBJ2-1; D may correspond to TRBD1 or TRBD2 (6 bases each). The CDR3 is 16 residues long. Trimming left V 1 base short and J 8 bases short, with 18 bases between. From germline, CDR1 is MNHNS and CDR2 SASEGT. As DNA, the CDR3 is TGTGCCAGCAGTGAAGAGAGGGGGGCGCGTCGGGATGAGCAGTTCTTC. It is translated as CASSEERGARRDEQFF.

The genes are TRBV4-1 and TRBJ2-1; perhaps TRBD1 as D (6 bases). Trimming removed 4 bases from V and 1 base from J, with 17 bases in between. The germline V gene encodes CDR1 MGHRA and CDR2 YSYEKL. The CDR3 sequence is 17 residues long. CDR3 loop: CASSRTGSPRSYNEQFF. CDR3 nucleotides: TGCGCCAGCAGCCGCACAGGGTCCCCAAGGTCCTACAATGAGCAGTTCTTC.

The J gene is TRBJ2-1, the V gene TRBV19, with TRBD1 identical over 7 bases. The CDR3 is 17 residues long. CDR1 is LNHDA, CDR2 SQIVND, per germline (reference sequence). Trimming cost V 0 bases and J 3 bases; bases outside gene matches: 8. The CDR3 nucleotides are TGTGCCAGTAGTATAGAGACCGGGACAGCCGACTACAATGAGCAGTTCTTC. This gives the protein CASSIETGTADYNEQFF.

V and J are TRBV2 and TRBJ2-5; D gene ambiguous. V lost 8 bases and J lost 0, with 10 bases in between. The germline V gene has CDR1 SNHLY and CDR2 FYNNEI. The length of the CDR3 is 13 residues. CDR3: CASGRSNQETQYF. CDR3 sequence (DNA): TGTGCCAGCGGGCGCAGCAACCAAGAGACCCAGTACTTC.